Each of the 4 T cell receptor beta chains below was sequenced from the same sample in a study of neurological immune-mediated disorders. Time point specified: technical triplicate 1. From the 5' RACE reads, TCRdb called clonotypes with MiXCR, one entry per CDR3 protein. The sample contains some 25,000 distinct CDR3 sequences, 13% of which appear only once. The specimen was CD4+ T cells from blood. These receptor sequences come from a female donor with HTLV-1-associated myelopathy (HAM/TSP).

This clonotype occurred many times. The chain has TRBV19 and TRBJ2-5; unclear D gene. Germline V CDR1 and CDR2: LNHDA, SQIVND (reference sequence). V lost 3 bases and J lost 1, with 6 bases in between. The CDR3 runs to 13 residues. CDR3: CASSIQSQETQYF. The CDR3 bases are TGTGCCAGTAGTATCCAGAGCCAAGAGACCCAGTACTTC.

This clonotype occurred a few times. The DNA is left out, because the CDR3 cannot be placed on it with certainty; the CDR3 is given as TCRdb lists it. The genes are TRBV6-6 and TRBJ1-3. Germline lookup yields CDR1 MNHNY and CDR2 SVGAGI (reference sequence). Ends included, the CDR3 has 18 residues. The CDR3 is CASSYSVSERRPGNTIYF.

At least ten counts were recorded for this clonotype. The chain joins TRBV5-1 to TRBJ2-3; TRBD2 is a possible D gene (6 bases). The V end lost 3 bases, the J end lost 2 bases, and 16 bases lay between the germline ends. In germline, CDR1 is SGHRS, CDR2 YFSETQ. This CDR3 is 16 amino acids long. This CDR3 is CASSSEGSTDTDTQYF. In DNA, the CDR3 is TGCGCCAGCAGCTCGGAGGGATCCACGGACACAGATACGCAGTATTTT. Drawing the rest from reference TRBV5-1 and TRBJ2-3, the complete variable domain is KAGVTQTPRYLIKTRGQQVTLSCSPISGHRSVSWYQQTPGQGLQFLFEYFSETQRNKGNFPGRFSGRQFSNSRSEMNVSTLELGDSALYLCASSSEGSTDTDTQYFGPGTRLTVL.

A few counts support this clonotype. This chain joins TRBV9 and TRBJ1-1; D is ambiguous. This CDR3 has 14 amino acids. CDR1 SGDLS and CDR2 YYNGEE come from the germline V gene. Trimming took 0 bases from V and 1 from J, leaving 7 bases between them. The CDR3 is CASSVESTNTEAFF. The CDR3 DNA follows: TGTGCCAGCAGCGTAGAATCTACGAACACTGAAGCTTTCTTT.